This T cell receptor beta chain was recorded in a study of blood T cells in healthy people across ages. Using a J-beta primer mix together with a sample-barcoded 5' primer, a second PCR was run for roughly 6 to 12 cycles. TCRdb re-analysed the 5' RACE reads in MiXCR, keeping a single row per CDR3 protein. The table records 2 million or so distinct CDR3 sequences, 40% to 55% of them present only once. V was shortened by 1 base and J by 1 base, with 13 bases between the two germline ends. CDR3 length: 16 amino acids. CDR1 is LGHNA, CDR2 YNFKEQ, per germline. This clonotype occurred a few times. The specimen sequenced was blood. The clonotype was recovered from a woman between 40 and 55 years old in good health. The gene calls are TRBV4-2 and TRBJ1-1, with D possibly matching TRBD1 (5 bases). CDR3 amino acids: CASSQAGSTGNTEAFF. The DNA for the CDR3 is TGTGCCAGCAGCCAAGCAGGGTCAACAGGGAACACTGAAGCTTTCTTT.